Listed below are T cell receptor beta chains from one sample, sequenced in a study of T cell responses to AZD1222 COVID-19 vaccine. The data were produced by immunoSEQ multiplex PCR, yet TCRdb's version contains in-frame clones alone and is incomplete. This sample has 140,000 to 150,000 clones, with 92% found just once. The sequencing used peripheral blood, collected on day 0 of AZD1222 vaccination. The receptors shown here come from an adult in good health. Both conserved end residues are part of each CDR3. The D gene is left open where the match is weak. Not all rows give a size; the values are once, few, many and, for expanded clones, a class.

cdr3_aa: CASSFGTGSTGELFF
cdr3_nt: TGTGCCAGCAGTTTCGGGACAGGTTCCACCGGGGAGCTGTTTTTT
j_call: TRBJ2-2
v_call: TRBV28
clone_size: -
d_call: TRBD1

cdr3_aa: CASSVVGGGPLHF
cdr3_nt: TGTGCCAGCAGCGTAGTCGGTGGGGGACCCCTCCACTTT
j_call: TRBJ1-6
v_call: TRBV9
clone_size: -
d_call: -

cdr3_aa: CSVGASGITEQYF
cdr3_nt: TGCAGCGTTGGGGCTAGCGGGATAACCGAGCAGTACTTC
j_call: TRBJ2-7
v_call: TRBV29-1
clone_size: -
d_call: TRBD2

cdr3_aa: CASSTGSYNSPLHF
cdr3_nt: TGTGCCAGCAGTACAGGGTCCTATAATTCACCCCTCCACTTT
j_call: TRBJ1-6
v_call: TRBV6-5
clone_size: -
d_call: -

cdr3_aa: CASTQEVKYF
cdr3_nt: TGTGCCAGCACTCAGGAGGTGAAGTATTTT
j_call: TRBJ2-3
v_call: TRBV2
clone_size: -
d_call: -

cdr3_aa: CASSPPVGFQSYNEQFF
cdr3_nt: TGTGCCAGCTCACCACCGGTAGGGTTCCAGTCCTACAATGAGCAGTTCTTC
j_call: TRBJ2-1
v_call: TRBV18
clone_size: -
d_call: -

cdr3_aa: CSARVSGELFF
cdr3_nt: TGCAGTGCTAGAGTCTCCGGGGAGCTGTTTTTT
j_call: TRBJ2-2
v_call: TRBV20-1
clone_size: -
d_call: -

cdr3_aa: CAIRDPGHLNTEAFF
cdr3_nt: TGTGCCATCAGGGACCCCGGACACCTCAACACTGAAGCTTTCTTT
j_call: TRBJ1-1
v_call: TRBV10-3
clone_size: -
d_call: -

cdr3_aa: CAGCRGTQYF
cdr3_nt: TGCGCCGGATGCAGGGGGACCCAGTACTTC
j_call: TRBJ2-5
v_call: TRBV5-1
clone_size: -
d_call: -

cdr3_aa: CASARDRDTGELFF
cdr3_nt: TGTGCCAGTGCCCGGGACAGAGACACCGGGGAGCTGTTTTTT
j_call: TRBJ2-2
v_call: TRBV27
clone_size: -
d_call: TRBD1

cdr3_aa: CASSPLGYEQYF
cdr3_nt: TGTGCCAGCAGTCCTCTGGGTTACGAGCAGTACTTC
j_call: TRBJ2-7
v_call: TRBV28
clone_size: -
d_call: -

cdr3_aa: CASSYGNNYEQYF
cdr3_nt: TGTGCCAGCAGTTACGGGAATAACTACGAGCAGTACTTC
j_call: TRBJ2-7
v_call: TRBV6-5
clone_size: -
d_call: -

cdr3_aa: CASSEGLGADTQYF
cdr3_nt: TGTGCCAGCAGCGAAGGGCTCGGAGCAGATACGCAGTATTTT
j_call: TRBJ2-3
v_call: TRBV7-2
clone_size: -
d_call: -

cdr3_aa: CASSQAARGQEAFF
cdr3_nt: TGTGCCAGCAGCCAAGCGGCTAGGGGACAAGAAGCTTTCTTT
j_call: TRBJ1-1
v_call: TRBV14
clone_size: -
d_call: -

cdr3_aa: CASSPNREPYEQYF
cdr3_nt: TGTGCCAGCAGCCCGAACAGGGAACCCTACGAGCAGTACTTC
j_call: TRBJ2-7
v_call: TRBV7-3
clone_size: -
d_call: -

cdr3_aa: CASSLGSPVLTGELFF
cdr3_nt: TGCGCCAGCAGCTTGGGAAGCCCCGTCCTAACCGGGGAGCTGTTTTTT
j_call: TRBJ2-2
v_call: TRBV5-1
clone_size: -
d_call: -

cdr3_aa: CASSYTRHIYGYTF
cdr3_nt: TGTGCCAGCAGTTACACCAGGCACATCTATGGCTACACCTTC
j_call: TRBJ1-2
v_call: TRBV28
clone_size: -
d_call: -

cdr3_aa: CASTRDRGGSPLHF
cdr3_nt: TGTGCCAGCACCAGGGACAGGGGAGGTTCACCCCTCCACTTT
j_call: TRBJ1-6
v_call: TRBV6-5
clone_size: -
d_call: TRBD1

cdr3_aa: CASSSGPSSYGYTF
cdr3_nt: TGTGCCAGCAGCTCGGGACCATCGTCCTATGGCTACACCTTC
j_call: TRBJ1-2
v_call: TRBV13
clone_size: once
d_call: -

cdr3_aa: CASSLGDQRGEAFF
cdr3_nt: TGTGCCAGCAGCTTGGGAGACCAAAGGGGCGAAGCTTTCTTT
j_call: TRBJ1-1
v_call: TRBV5-4
clone_size: few
d_call: -

cdr3_aa: CASSRAGILRDGYTF
cdr3_nt: TGTGCCAGCAGCCGGGCCGGGATCCTGAGGGATGGCTACACCTTC
j_call: TRBJ1-2
v_call: TRBV7-8
clone_size: once
d_call: -

cdr3_aa: CASSGGTGRNTEAFF
cdr3_nt: TGTGCCAGCAGCGGGGGGACAGGGAGGAACACTGAAGCTTTCTTT
j_call: TRBJ1-1
v_call: TRBV9
clone_size: -
d_call: TRBD1

cdr3_aa: CSASSLDAYNEQFF
cdr3_nt: TGCAGTGCTAGTAGCCTGGACGCCTACAATGAGCAGTTCTTC
j_call: TRBJ2-1
v_call: TRBV20-1
clone_size: -
d_call: -

cdr3_aa: CARDLRRTRANEKLFF
cdr3_nt: TGTGCCAGAGATTTACGACGTACCAGGGCTAATGAAAAACTGTTTTTT
j_call: TRBJ1-4
v_call: TRBV2
clone_size: -
d_call: -

cdr3_aa: CASSQEGGDSYGYTF
cdr3_nt: TGCGCCAGCAGCCAAGAAGGGGGGGACAGCTATGGCTACACCTTC
j_call: TRBJ1-2
v_call: TRBV4-1
clone_size: once
d_call: TRBD1

cdr3_aa: CAINPTGSTDTQYF
cdr3_nt: TGTGCCATCAATCCGACAGGGAGCACAGATACGCAGTATTTT
j_call: TRBJ2-3
v_call: TRBV10-3
clone_size: -
d_call: TRBD1

cdr3_aa: CASRQSLSGEQYF
cdr3_nt: TGTGCCAGCAGACAATCCCTATCGGGCGAGCAGTACTTC
j_call: TRBJ2-7
v_call: TRBV6-5
clone_size: -
d_call: -

cdr3_aa: CASSLSDGYTF
cdr3_nt: TGTGCCAGCAGTTTATCGGACGGCTACACCTTC
j_call: TRBJ1-2
v_call: TRBV28
clone_size: -
d_call: -

cdr3_aa: CASSMDRGANYGYTF
cdr3_nt: TGTGCCAGCAGCATGGACAGGGGTGCGAACTATGGCTACACCTTC
j_call: TRBJ1-2
v_call: TRBV2
clone_size: -
d_call: TRBD1

cdr3_aa: CASSMGRLNTEAFF
cdr3_nt: TGTGCCAGTAGTATGGGACGGCTTAACACTGAAGCTTTCTTT
j_call: TRBJ1-1
v_call: TRBV19
clone_size: -
d_call: -

cdr3_aa: CATSRDRQGREKLFF
cdr3_nt: TGTGCCACCAGCAGAGATCGACAGGGGAGGGAAAAACTGTTTTTT
j_call: TRBJ1-4
v_call: TRBV15
clone_size: -
d_call: TRBD1

cdr3_aa: CASSDPPDRGKITGELFF
cdr3_nt: TGTGCCAGCAGTGACCCGCCGGACAGGGGGAAAATCACCGGGGAGCTGTTTTTT
j_call: TRBJ2-2
v_call: TRBV2
clone_size: -
d_call: TRBD1

cdr3_aa: CASSPYGLAGGVGEQYF
cdr3_nt: TGTGCCAGCAGTCCATACGGACTAGCGGGAGGGGTGGGCGAGCAGTACTTC
j_call: TRBJ2-7
v_call: TRBV7-9
clone_size: -
d_call: TRBD2

cdr3_aa: CASRKGRTEAFF
cdr3_nt: TGTGCCAGCAGAAAAGGGCGGACTGAAGCTTTCTTT
j_call: TRBJ1-1
v_call: TRBV28
clone_size: -
d_call: -

cdr3_aa: CASTGEGVEQFF
cdr3_nt: TGTGCCAGCACCGGCGAAGGGGTTGAGCAGTTCTTC
j_call: TRBJ2-1
v_call: TRBV2
clone_size: -
d_call: -